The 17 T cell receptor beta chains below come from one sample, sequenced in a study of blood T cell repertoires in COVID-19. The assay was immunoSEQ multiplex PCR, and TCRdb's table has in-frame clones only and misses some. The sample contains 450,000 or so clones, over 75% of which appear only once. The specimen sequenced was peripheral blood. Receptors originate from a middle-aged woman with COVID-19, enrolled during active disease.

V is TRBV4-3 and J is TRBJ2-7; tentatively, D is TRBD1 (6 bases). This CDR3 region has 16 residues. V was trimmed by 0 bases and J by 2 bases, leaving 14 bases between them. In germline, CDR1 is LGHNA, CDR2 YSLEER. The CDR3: CASSQDLSRGTYEQYF. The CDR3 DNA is TGCGCCAGCAGCCAAGATCTTTCCAGGGGTACCTACGAGCAGTACTTC.

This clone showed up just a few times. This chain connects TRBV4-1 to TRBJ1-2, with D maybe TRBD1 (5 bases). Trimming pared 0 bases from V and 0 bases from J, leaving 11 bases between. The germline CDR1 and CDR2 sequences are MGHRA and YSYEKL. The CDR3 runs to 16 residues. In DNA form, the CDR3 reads TGCGCCAGCAGCCAAGATCCCGGGGGAGCTAACTATGGCTACACCTTC. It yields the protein CASSQDPGGANYGYTF.

The CDR3 nucleotides read TGCAGTGCTAGCCTTGAAGCTTTCTTT. Translation gives CSASLEAFF. The V gene is TRBV20-1, the J gene TRBJ1-1; no clear D. Trimming took 3 bases from V and 7 from J, leaving 3 bases between them. Germline V lookup: CDR1 DFQATT, CDR2 SNEGSKA (reference sequence). The CDR3 is 9 residues long.

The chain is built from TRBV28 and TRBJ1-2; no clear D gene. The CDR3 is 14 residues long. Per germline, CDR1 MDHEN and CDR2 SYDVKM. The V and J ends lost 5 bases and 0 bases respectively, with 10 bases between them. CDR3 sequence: CASSPAGANYGYTF. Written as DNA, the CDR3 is TGTGCCAGCAGTCCCGCCGGGGCTAACTATGGCTACACCTTC.

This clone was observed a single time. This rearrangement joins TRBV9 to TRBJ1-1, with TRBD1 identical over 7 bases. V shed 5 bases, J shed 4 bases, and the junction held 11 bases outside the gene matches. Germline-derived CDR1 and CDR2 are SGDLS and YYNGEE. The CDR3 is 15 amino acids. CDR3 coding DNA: TGTGCCAGCAGTGAGACCGGGACAGAGCTCACTGAAGCTTTCTTT. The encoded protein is CASSETGTELTEAFF.

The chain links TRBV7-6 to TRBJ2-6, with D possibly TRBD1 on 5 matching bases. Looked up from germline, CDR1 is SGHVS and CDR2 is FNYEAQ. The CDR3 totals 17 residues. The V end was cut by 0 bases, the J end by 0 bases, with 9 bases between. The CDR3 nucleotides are TGTGCCAGCAGCTTAGCGCCAGACAGCTCTGGGGCCAACGTCCTGACTTTC. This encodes CASSLAPDSSGANVLTF.

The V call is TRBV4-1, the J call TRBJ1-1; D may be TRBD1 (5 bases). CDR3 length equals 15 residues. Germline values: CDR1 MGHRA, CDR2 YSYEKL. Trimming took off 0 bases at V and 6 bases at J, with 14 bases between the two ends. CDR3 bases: TGCGCCAGCAGCCAAGATCTCTCAGGGATCCCTGAAGCTTTCTTT. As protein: CASSQDLSGIPEAFF.

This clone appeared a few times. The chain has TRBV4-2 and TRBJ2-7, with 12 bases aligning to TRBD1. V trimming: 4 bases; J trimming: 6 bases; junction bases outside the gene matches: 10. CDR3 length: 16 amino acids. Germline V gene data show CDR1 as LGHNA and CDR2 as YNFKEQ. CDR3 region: CASSPAPGQGASEQYF. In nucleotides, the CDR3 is TGTGCCAGCAGCCCTGCCCCGGGACAGGGGGCATCCGAGCAGTACTTC.

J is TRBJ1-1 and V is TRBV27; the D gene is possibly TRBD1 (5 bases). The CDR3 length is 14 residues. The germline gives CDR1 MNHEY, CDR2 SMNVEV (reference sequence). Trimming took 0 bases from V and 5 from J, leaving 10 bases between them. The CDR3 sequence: CASSLSTGETEAFF. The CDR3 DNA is TGTGCCAGCAGTTTATCTACAGGAGAAACTGAAGCTTTCTTT.

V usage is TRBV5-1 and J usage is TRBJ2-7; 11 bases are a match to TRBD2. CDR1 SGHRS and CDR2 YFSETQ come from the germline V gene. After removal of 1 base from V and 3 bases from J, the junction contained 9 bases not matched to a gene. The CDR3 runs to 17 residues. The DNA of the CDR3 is TGCGCCAGCAGCTTGTTTAGCGGGGGGGCCTACAACTACGAGCAGTACTTC. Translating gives CASSLFSGGAYNYEQYF. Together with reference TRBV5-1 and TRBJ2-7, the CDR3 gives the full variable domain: KAGVTQTPRYLIKTRGQQVTLSCSPISGHRSVSWYQQTPGQGLQFLFEYFSETQRNKGNFPGRFSGRQFSNSRSEMNVSTLELGDSALYLCASSLFSGGAYNYEQYFGPGTRLTVT.

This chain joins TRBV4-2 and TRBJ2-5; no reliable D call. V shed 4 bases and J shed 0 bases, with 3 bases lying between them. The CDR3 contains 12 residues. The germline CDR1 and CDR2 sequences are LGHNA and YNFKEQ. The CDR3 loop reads CASSPNQETQYF. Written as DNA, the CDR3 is TGTGCCAGCAGCCCTAACCAAGAGACCCAGTACTTC.

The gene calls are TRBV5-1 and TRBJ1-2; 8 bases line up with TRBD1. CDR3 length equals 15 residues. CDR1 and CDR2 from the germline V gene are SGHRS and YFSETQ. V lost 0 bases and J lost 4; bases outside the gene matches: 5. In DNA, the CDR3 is TGCGCCAGCAGCTTGGCCTTAGACAGGGGCTATGGCTACACCTTC. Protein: CASSLALDRGYGYTF.

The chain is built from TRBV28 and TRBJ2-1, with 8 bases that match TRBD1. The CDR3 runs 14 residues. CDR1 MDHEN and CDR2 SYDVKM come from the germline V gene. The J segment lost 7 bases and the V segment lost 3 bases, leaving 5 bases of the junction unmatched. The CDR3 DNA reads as TGTGCCAGCAGTTTCTGGCAGGGGGCAAATGAGCAGTTCTTC. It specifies CASSFWQGANEQFF.

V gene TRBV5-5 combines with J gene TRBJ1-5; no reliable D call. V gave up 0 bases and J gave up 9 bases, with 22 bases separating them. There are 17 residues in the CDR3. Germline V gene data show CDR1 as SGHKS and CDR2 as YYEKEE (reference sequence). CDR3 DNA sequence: TGTGCCAGCAGCTTGGCCGGTGGTTCAGCCCCAGGTTGGCCCCAGCATTTT. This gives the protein CASSLAGGSAPGWPQHF. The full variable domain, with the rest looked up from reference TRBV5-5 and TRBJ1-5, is DAGVTQSPTHLIKTRGQQVTLRCSPISGHKSVSWYQQVLGQGPQFIFQYYEKEERGRGNFPDRFSARQFPNYSSELNVNALLLGDSALYLCASSLAGGSAPGWPQHFGDGTRLSIL.

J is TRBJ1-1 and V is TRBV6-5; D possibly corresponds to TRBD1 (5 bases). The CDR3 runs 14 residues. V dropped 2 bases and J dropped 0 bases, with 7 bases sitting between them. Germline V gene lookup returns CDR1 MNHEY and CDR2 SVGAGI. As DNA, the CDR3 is TGTGCCAGCAGTTACGCGGGGCTGAACACTGAAGCTTTCTTT. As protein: CASSYAGLNTEAFF.

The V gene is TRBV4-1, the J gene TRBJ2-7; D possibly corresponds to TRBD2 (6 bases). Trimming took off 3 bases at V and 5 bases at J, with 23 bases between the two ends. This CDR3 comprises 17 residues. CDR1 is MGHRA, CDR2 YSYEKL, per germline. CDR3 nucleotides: TGCGCCAGCAGCCACCTGCTTAGGAGGGTACTGGATAACGAGCAGTACTTC. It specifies CASSHLLRRVLDNEQYF.

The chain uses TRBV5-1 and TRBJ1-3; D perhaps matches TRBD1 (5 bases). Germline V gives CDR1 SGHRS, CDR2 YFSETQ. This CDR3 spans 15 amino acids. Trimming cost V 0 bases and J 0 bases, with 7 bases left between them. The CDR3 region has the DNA TGCGCCAGCAGCTTGGGACAGTACTCTGGAAACACCATATATTTT. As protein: CASSLGQYSGNTIYF.